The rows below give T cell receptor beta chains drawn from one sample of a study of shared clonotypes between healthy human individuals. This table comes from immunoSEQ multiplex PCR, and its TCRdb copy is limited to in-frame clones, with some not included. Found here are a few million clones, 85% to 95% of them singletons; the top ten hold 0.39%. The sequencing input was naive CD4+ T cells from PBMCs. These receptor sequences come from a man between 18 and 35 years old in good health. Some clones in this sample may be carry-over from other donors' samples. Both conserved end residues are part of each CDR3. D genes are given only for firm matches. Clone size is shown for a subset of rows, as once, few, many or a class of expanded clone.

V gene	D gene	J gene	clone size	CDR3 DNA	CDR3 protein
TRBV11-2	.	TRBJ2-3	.	TGTGCCAGCAGCTTTTTTCGAAAGGGGGATACGCAGTATTTT	CASSFFRKGDTQYF
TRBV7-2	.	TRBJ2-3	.	TGTGCCAGCAGCTTATGGGGGACCTCAGATACGCAGTATTTT	CASSLWGTSDTQYF
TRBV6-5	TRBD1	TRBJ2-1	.	TGTGCCAGCAGTTACTGGGACAGCAATGAGCAGTTCTTC	CASSYWDSNEQFF
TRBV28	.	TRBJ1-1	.	TGTGCCAGCAGCGCTCCCGGGAGTTCTATGAACACTGAAGCTTTCTTT	CASSAPGSSMNTEAFF
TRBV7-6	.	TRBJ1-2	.	TGTGCCAGCAGCTTAGAGGCAGGGATCGGCTACACCTTC	CASSLEAGIGYTF
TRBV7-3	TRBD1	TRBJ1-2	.	TGTGCCAGCAGCGAGGGGCAGGGGGACTATGGCTACACCTTC	CASSEGQGDYGYTF
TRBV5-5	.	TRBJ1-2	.	TGTGCCAGCAGCTTGGGCCAGAACTATGGCTACACCTTC	CASSLGQNYGYTF
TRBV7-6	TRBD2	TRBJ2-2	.	TGTGCCAGCAGCCCGGGGACTAGCGGGAGGGCCGGGACCGGGGAGCTGTTTTTT	CASSPGTSGRAGTGELFF
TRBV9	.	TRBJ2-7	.	TGTGCCAGCAGCGTAGCTACAGGAGGACAGATCTACGAGCAGTACTTC	CASSVATGGQIYEQYF
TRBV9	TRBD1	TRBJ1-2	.	TGTGCCAGCAGAACCCTAGGAGACAGGGGAAGCTATGGCTACACCTTC	CASRTLGDRGSYGYTF
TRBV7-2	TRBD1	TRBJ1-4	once	TGTGCCAGCAGTCTGACAGGGGGAGGGGGTAATGAAAAACTGTTTTTT	CASSLTGGGGNEKLFF
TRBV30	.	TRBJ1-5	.	TGTGCCTGGAGTGCGAGTAGAGGTCCCAGTGATCAGCCCCAGCATTTT	CAWSASRGPSDQPQHF
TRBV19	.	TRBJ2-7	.	TGTGCCAGTCAGGGCCAGTTCGGGAGCGAGCAGTACTTC	CASQGQFGSEQYF
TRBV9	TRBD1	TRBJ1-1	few	TGTGCCAGCAGCGACCGGGACAGGGGGCGGTACACTGAAGCTTTCTTT	CASSDRDRGRYTEAFF
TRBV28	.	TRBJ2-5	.	TGTGCCAGCAGTACCGCATACACAGGTTACCAAGAGACCCAGTACTTC	CASSTAYTGYQETQYF
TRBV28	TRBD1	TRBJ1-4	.	TGTGCCAGCAGTTGGGACAGCTTTAATGAAAAACTGTTTTTT	CASSWDSFNEKLFF
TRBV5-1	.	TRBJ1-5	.	TGCGCCAGCAGCTTGGACAACCCTGTCAGTCAGCCCCAGCATTTT	CASSLDNPVSQPQHF
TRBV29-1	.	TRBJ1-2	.	TGCAGCGTTGAGCCTAGGACTCTCTATGGCTACACCTTC	CSVEPRTLYGYTF
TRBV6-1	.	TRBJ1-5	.	TGTGCCAGCAGTGCATCGCATAGCAATCAGCCCCAGCATTTT	CASSASHSNQPQHF
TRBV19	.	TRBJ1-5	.	TGTGCCAGTAGTACCCGACCGAGGGGTGATCAGCCCCAGCATTTT	CASSTRPRGDQPQHF
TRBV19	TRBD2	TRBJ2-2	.	TGTGCCAGTAGTTCAGACGGACTAGGAGGCGGGGAGCTGTTTTTT	CASSSDGLGGGELFF
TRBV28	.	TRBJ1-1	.	TGTGCCAGCAACCTGCGGGGATGGGACACTGAAGCTTTCTTT	CASNLRGWDTEAFF
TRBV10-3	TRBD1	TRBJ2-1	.	TGTGCCATCAGTGAACCGGGACAGGGTGGCAATGAGCAGTTCTTC	CAISEPGQGGNEQFF
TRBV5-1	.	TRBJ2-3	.	TGCGCCAGCAGCCCCACTGCACAGAGTACGCAGTATTTT	CASSPTAQSTQYF
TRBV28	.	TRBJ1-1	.	TGTGCCAGCAGTTCCTTCTCGCGAAGCACTGAAGCTTTCTTT	CASSSFSRSTEAFF
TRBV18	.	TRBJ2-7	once	TGTGCCAGCTCACAATCAGGACAGAGCTACGAGCAGTACTTC	CASSQSGQSYEQYF